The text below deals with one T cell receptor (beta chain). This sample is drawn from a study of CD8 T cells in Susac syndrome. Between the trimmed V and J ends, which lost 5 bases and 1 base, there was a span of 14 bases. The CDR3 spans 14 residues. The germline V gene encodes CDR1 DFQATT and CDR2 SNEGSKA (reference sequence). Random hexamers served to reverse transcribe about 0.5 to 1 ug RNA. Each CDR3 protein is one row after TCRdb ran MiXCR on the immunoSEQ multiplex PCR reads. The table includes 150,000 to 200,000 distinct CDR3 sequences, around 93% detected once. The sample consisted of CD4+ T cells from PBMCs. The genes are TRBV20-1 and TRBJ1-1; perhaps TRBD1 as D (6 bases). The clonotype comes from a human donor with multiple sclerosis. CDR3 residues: CSAGPGGGNTEAFF. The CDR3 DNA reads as TGCAGTGCTGGCCCGGGAGGGGGGAACACTGAAGCTTTCTTT.